Here is one T cell receptor beta chain with its context. The Seattle site enrolled patients during active infection and followed them longitudinally. How the authors handled the data: Reference gene primers were amplified, and this amplification served to estimate nucleated cell counts. Method: immunoSEQ multiplex PCR; TCRdb's copy keeps in-frame clones and lacks some. V and J calls and clone size are copied from that table; D and trimming were computed from the DNA. The sample lists fewer than 700,000 clones; roughly nine tenths were seen once. The data belong to a study of blood T cell repertoires in COVID-19. On the study more broadly: Sites across the United States, Italy and Spain contributed samples from acute and convalescent COVID-19. T cells, B-cell-depleted T cells, or PBMCs provided the cDNA or gDNA that served as material.

CDR1 MNHEY and CDR2 SVGAGI come from the germline V gene. The CDR3 is 15 residues long. Between the trimmed V and J ends, which lost 4 bases and 4 bases, there was a span of 16 bases. What was sequenced was peripheral blood. This TCR came from a woman aged 50 to 60 with COVID-19, enrolled during active disease. This sequence joins TRBV6-5 and TRBJ1-1; no definite D call. CDR3 DNA: TGTGCCAGCAGTTTGGTAGGAGGGCAGGTCACTGAAGCTTTCTTT. Encoded protein: CASSLVGGQVTEAFF.